This T cell receptor (beta chain) was recorded in a study of shared clonotypes between healthy human individuals. The junction had 7 bases not matched to a gene; V was cut back by 4 bases and J by 3 bases. Germline V CDR1 and CDR2: SGHRS, YFSETQ. CDR3 size: 15 residues. Concerning this clone itself: Within the sample, other DNA sequences also encode this same CDR3.

Measured with immunoSEQ multiplex PCR; TCRdb has only the in-frame clones, and not every one. Of approximately 640,000 clones listed, approximately 79% are singletons. The sequenced material came from memory CD4+ T cells sorted from blood. Described subset: CD45RA-negative fraction. This clonotype originated in a woman aged 30 to 39 in good health. The chain joins TRBV5-1 to TRBJ2-1, with 7 bases lining up with TRBD2. DNA of the CDR3: TGCGCCAGCAGCACGTCTAGCGGAAGCTACAATGAGCAGTTCTTC. Encoded protein: CASSTSSGSYNEQFF.